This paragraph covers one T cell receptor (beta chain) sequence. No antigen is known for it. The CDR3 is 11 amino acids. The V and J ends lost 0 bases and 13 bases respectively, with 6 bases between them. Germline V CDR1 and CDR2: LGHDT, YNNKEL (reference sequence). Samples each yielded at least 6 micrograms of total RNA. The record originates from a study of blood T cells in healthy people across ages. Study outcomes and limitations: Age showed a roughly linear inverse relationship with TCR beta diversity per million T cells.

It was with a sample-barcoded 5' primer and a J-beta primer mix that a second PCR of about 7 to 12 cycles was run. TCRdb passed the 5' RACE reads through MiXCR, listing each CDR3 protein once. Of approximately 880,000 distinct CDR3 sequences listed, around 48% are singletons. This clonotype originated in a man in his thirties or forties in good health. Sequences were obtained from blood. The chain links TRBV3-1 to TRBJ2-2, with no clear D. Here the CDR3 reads CASSQDIVLFF. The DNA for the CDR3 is TGTGCCAGCAGCCAAGATATTGTGCTGTTTTTT. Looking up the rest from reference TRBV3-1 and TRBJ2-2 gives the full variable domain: DTAVSQTPKYLVTQMGNDKSIKCEQNLGHDTMYWYKQDSKKFLKIMFSYNNKELIINETVPNRFSPKSPDKAHLNLHINSLELGDSAVYFCASSQDIVLFFGEGSRLTVL.